These T cell receptor beta chains were read from a single sample in a study of cytomegalovirus exposure and HLA in healthy donors. TCRdb's table, derived via immunoSEQ multiplex PCR, lists solely in-frame clones and lacks some. Of around 170,000 clones in the sample, roughly 80% were seen once. Sequenced: PBMCs. Receptor source: a man between 35 and 55 years old in good health and CMV-seropositive. Each CDR3 is given with its conserved first and last residue. The D gene is left open where the match is weak. The listing skips clone size in some rows; elsewhere it reads once, few, many or a size class.

clone size: -; J gene: TRBJ2-2; V gene: TRBV7-3; D gene: -; CDR3 protein: CASSLGWAGTGELFF; CDR3 DNA: TGTGCCAGCAGCCTGGGGTGGGCAGGGACCGGGGAGCTGTTTTTT
clone size: -; J gene: TRBJ1-1; V gene: TRBV7-2; D gene: -; CDR3 protein: CASSTRTALNTEAFF; CDR3 DNA: TGTGCCAGCAGCACCAGGACTGCTTTGAACACTGAAGCTTTCTTT
clone size: once; J gene: TRBJ2-7; V gene: TRBV7-6; D gene: TRBD1; CDR3 protein: CASSPLDRGAEQYF; CDR3 DNA: TGTGCCAGCAGCCCATTGGACAGGGGGGCCGAGCAGTACTTC
clone size: -; J gene: TRBJ1-3; V gene: TRBV5-6; D gene: TRBD1; CDR3 protein: CASSLEMETGYSGNTIYF; CDR3 DNA: TGTGCCAGCAGCTTGGAGATGGAGACAGGGTACTCTGGAAACACCATATATTTT
clone size: -; J gene: TRBJ1-1; V gene: TRBV7-9; D gene: -; CDR3 protein: CASSLKPSEAFF; CDR3 DNA: TGTGCCAGCAGCTTAAAACCCTCGGAGGCTTTCTTT
clone size: -; J gene: TRBJ1-6; V gene: TRBV2; D gene: TRBD1; CDR3 protein: CASRDRAYNSPLLF; CDR3 DNA: TGTGCCAGCCGGGACAGGGCCTATAATTCACCCCTCCTCTTT
clone size: -; J gene: TRBJ1-1; V gene: TRBV7-2; D gene: -; CDR3 protein: CASSLGGGAEAFF; CDR3 DNA: TGTGCCAGCAGCTTAGGAGGGGGTGCTGAAGCTTTCTTT
clone size: few; J gene: TRBJ2-7; V gene: TRBV7-5; D gene: -; CDR3 protein: CARSQTDRYYSYEQYF; CDR3 DNA: TGTGCCAGAAGCCAAACCGACAGGTACTACTCCTACGAGCAGTACTTC
clone size: -; J gene: TRBJ2-1; V gene: TRBV7-3; D gene: TRBD2; CDR3 protein: CASSPRLAGDEQFF; CDR3 DNA: TGTGCCAGCAGCCCCCGACTAGCGGGCGATGAGCAGTTCTTC
clone size: -; J gene: TRBJ2-5; V gene: TRBV10-3; D gene: TRBD2; CDR3 protein: CAISVVAGGQETQYF; CDR3 DNA: TGTGCCATCAGTGTCGTAGCGGGGGGGCAAGAGACCCAGTACTTC
clone size: -; J gene: TRBJ2-5; V gene: TRBV19; D gene: TRBD2; CDR3 protein: CASSLGLAGAETQYF; CDR3 DNA: TGTGCCAGTAGTTTGGGACTAGCGGGGGCGGAGACCCAGTACTTC
clone size: -; J gene: TRBJ2-1; V gene: TRBV9; D gene: -; CDR3 protein: CASSVSTLSYNEQFF; CDR3 DNA: TGTGCCAGCAGCGTAAGTACTCTTTCCTACAATGAGCAGTTCTTC
clone size: -; J gene: TRBJ2-2; V gene: TRBV29-1; D gene: -; CDR3 protein: CSVTRQAYTGELFF; CDR3 DNA: TGCAGCGTTACCCGACAGGCATACACCGGGGAGCTGTTTTTT
clone size: -; J gene: TRBJ1-2; V gene: TRBV6-1; D gene: -; CDR3 protein: CASSNNINYGYTF; CDR3 DNA: TGTGCCAGCAGTAATAATATTAACTATGGCTACACCTTC
clone size: -; J gene: TRBJ1-4; V gene: TRBV5-1; D gene: -; CDR3 protein: CASRGAGMEKLFF; CDR3 DNA: TGCGCCAGCCGGGGGGCTGGAATGGAAAAACTGTTTTTT
clone size: few; J gene: TRBJ2-3; V gene: TRBV4-3; D gene: TRBD2; CDR3 protein: CASSQDLAGGPTDTQYF; CDR3 DNA: TGCGCCAGCAGCCAAGATCTCGCGGGGGGTCCGACAGATACGCAGTATTTT
clone size: -; J gene: TRBJ1-2; V gene: TRBV5-1; D gene: -; CDR3 protein: CASSTGFGYTF; CDR3 DNA: TGCGCCAGCAGCACAGGGTTTGGCTACACCTTC
clone size: -; J gene: TRBJ2-2; V gene: TRBV11-1; D gene: -; CDR3 protein: CASSLKPGSGELFF; CDR3 DNA: TGTGCCAGCAGCCTCAAACCGGGTTCCGGGGAGCTGTTTTTT
clone size: -; J gene: TRBJ2-5; V gene: TRBV4-3; D gene: TRBD2; CDR3 protein: CASSQQLAGGEQYF; CDR3 DNA: TGCGCCAGCAGCCAACAACTAGCGGGGGGTGAGCAGTACTTC
clone size: -; J gene: TRBJ2-3; V gene: TRBV2; D gene: TRBD2; CDR3 protein: CASRKTSGGTDTQYF; CDR3 DNA: TGTGCCAGCAGGAAGACTAGCGGGGGCACAGATACGCAGTATTTT
clone size: -; J gene: TRBJ2-7; V gene: TRBV7-6; D gene: TRBD1; CDR3 protein: CASSLDSGGSYEQYF; CDR3 DNA: TGTGCCAGCAGCTTAGATTCAGGGGGCTCCTACGAGCAGTACTTC
clone size: once; J gene: TRBJ2-7; V gene: TRBV19; D gene: -; CDR3 protein: CASSINPAGTHEQYF; CDR3 DNA: TGTGCCAGTAGTATAAACCCAGCGGGTACCCACGAGCAGTACTTC
clone size: -; J gene: TRBJ2-5; V gene: TRBV7-2; D gene: -; CDR3 protein: CASSVGGGEETQYF; CDR3 DNA: TGTGCCAGCAGCGTGGGTGGGGGCGAAGAGACCCAGTACTTC
clone size: -; J gene: TRBJ2-2; V gene: TRBV27; D gene: TRBD1; CDR3 protein: CASSRKVTGANTGELFF; CDR3 DNA: TGTGCCAGCAGTCGAAAAGTTACAGGGGCGAACACCGGGGAGCTGTTTTTT
clone size: few; J gene: TRBJ1-5; V gene: TRBV28; D gene: TRBD1; CDR3 protein: CASSLTQGGVNSNQPQHF; CDR3 DNA: TGTGCCAGCAGCCTTACTCAGGGGGGAGTAAATAGCAATCAGCCCCAGCATTTT
clone size: -; J gene: TRBJ1-2; V gene: TRBV2; D gene: -; CDR3 protein: CASSDPGDGYTF; CDR3 DNA: TGTGCCAGCAGTGACCCGGGGGATGGCTACACCTTC
clone size: -; J gene: TRBJ2-1; V gene: TRBV28; D gene: -; CDR3 protein: CASSHGRGLSYNEQFF; CDR3 DNA: TGTGCCAGCAGCCACGGGCGGGGCCTCTCCTACAATGAGCAGTTCTTC
clone size: -; J gene: TRBJ2-5; V gene: TRBV15; D gene: TRBD2; CDR3 protein: CATSRVTSGGLRRWDETQYF; CDR3 DNA: TGTGCCACCAGCAGAGTGACTAGCGGGGGGTTAAGGCGTTGGGACGAGACCCAGTACTTC
clone size: -; J gene: TRBJ2-7; V gene: TRBV14; D gene: -; CDR3 protein: CASSQDLRGVEQYF; CDR3 DNA: TGTGCCAGCAGCCAAGATTTGCGGGGTGTCGAGCAGTACTTC
clone size: -; J gene: TRBJ2-7; V gene: TRBV11-1; D gene: TRBD1; CDR3 protein: CASSLSRMDRAYEQYF; CDR3 DNA: TGTGCCAGCAGCTTAAGTAGAATGGACAGGGCCTACGAGCAGTACTTC
clone size: -; J gene: TRBJ2-1; V gene: TRBV10-2; D gene: -; CDR3 protein: CASSAREQFF; CDR3 DNA: TGCGCCAGCAGTGCGCGTGAGCAGTTCTTC
clone size: -; J gene: TRBJ2-3; V gene: TRBV7-3; D gene: -; CDR3 protein: CASSPLAGISTDTQYF; CDR3 DNA: TGTGCCAGCAGCCCGCTTGCAGGGATTAGCACAGATACGCAGTATTTT
clone size: -; J gene: TRBJ2-7; V gene: TRBV7-2; D gene: -; CDR3 protein: CASSLVHSYEQYF; CDR3 DNA: TGTGCCAGCAGCTTAGTCCATTCCTACGAGCAGTACTTC
clone size: -; J gene: TRBJ2-7; V gene: TRBV5-6; D gene: -; CDR3 protein: CASSLVPSSYEQYF; CDR3 DNA: TGTGCCAGCAGCTTGGTCCCCAGCTCCTACGAGCAGTACTTC